This T cell receptor beta chain is drawn from a study of PD-1 blockade in classical Hodgkin lymphoma. Study-wide background: Intravenous infusions of nivolumab 3 mg/kg reached patients every 2 weeks.

With regard to this clone: Its cognate antigen is unknown.

The patients all showed relapse after autologous stem cell transplantation, while their brentuximab vedotin exposure varied. The data were produced by immunoSEQ multiplex PCR, yet TCRdb's version contains in-frame clones alone and is incomplete. The sample records tens of thousands of clones, about three quarters being singletons. Points from the study as a whole: Causes of the repertoire differences remain undefined, possibly disease activity or prior therapy.

The sequence came from a human donor with classical Hodgkin lymphoma. The starting material was peripheral blood mononuclear cells (PBMCs), obtained at baseline.

CDR3 region: CASRDSPSYNEQFF. As DNA, the CDR3 is TGTGCCAGCAGGGACAGCCCCTCCTACAATGAGCAGTTCTTC. The chain links TRBV6-1 to TRBJ2-1, with a tentative D call TRBD1 (6 bases). V lost 6 bases, J lost 0 bases, and 9 bases lay in between. Germline lookup yields CDR1 MNHNS and CDR2 SASEGT. The CDR3 extends over 14 amino acids.